The rows below give T cell receptor beta chains drawn from one sample of a study of HIV-infected patients and healthy controls. TCRdb fed the 5' RACE reads into MiXCR, producing one record per CDR3 protein. The table records around 67,000 distinct CDR3 sequences, approximately 15% of them present only once. The sample taken for sequencing was CD4+ T cells from blood. All receptors derive from a human donor in good health. Both conserved end residues are part of each CDR3. D genes are given only for firm matches. Rows may omit the clone size; those that give it use once, few, many or a size class.

CDR3nt | CDR3aa | d_gene | len | j_gene | abundance | v_gene
TGTGCCAGCAGCTTGGGGGGGAACAATTATGGCTACACCTTC | CASSLGGNNYGYTF | - | 14 | TRBJ1-2 | - | TRBV5-4
TGTGCCAGCACCGAGCAGGGTCCCTATGGCTACACCTTC | CASTEQGPYGYTF | - | 13 | TRBJ1-2 | - | TRBV28
TGCAGCGGTGGGACAGGGGACACCTATGGCTACACCTTC | CSGGTGDTYGYTF | TRBD1 | 13 | TRBJ1-2 | - | TRBV29-1
TGCAGTGCTAGATTACTAGTCACCGGGGAGCTGTTTTTT | CSARLLVTGELFF | - | 13 | TRBJ2-2 | few | TRBV20-1
TGTGCCAGCAGCACCGGGACAGGCACAGATACGCAGTATTTT | CASSTGTGTDTQYF | TRBD1 | 14 | TRBJ2-3 | few | TRBV7-2
TGTGCCAGCTCACCAATCCCGGCCCCCTCTGGGGCCAACGTCCTGACTTTC | CASSPIPAPSGANVLTF | - | 17 | TRBJ2-6 | - | TRBV18
TGTGCCAGCAGCTTAGCGCTTGGGGAGACCCAGTACTTC | CASSLALGETQYF | - | 13 | TRBJ2-5 | few | TRBV7-6
TGTGCCAGCAGCTATGGACGGGGAGAAGCTTTCTTT | CASSYGRGEAFF | - | 12 | TRBJ1-1 | - | TRBV7-2
TGTGCCTGGAGTAGGGGGGGCGTCGGATCGGAGCAGTACTTC | CAWSRGGVGSEQYF | - | 14 | TRBJ2-7 | - | TRBV30
TGTGCCAGCAGCCCCCAACTCGGTGGCAATCAGCCCCAGCATTTT | CASSPQLGGNQPQHF | - | 15 | TRBJ1-5 | - | TRBV7-2
TGTGCCAGCTCACCGGGGATTGACAGGGAGGCTTCACCCCTCCACTTT | CASSPGIDREASPLHF | TRBD1 | 16 | TRBJ1-6 | - | TRBV18
TGTGCCAGCAGTTTATCCACGACAGGGTACTATGGCTACACCTTC | CASSLSTTGYYGYTF | TRBD1 | 15 | TRBJ1-2 | - | TRBV28
TGTGCCAGCAGCTCGGGACTTAATACGCAGTATTTT | CASSSGLNTQYF | - | 12 | TRBJ2-3 | many | TRBV7-9
TGCAGCGTTGCCGCCGGCGGGAACACTGAAGCTTTCTTT | CSVAAGGNTEAFF | - | 13 | TRBJ1-1 | few | TRBV29-1
TGCGCCAGCAGCTTCAGGAGCACAGATACGCAGTATTTT | CASSFRSTDTQYF | - | 13 | TRBJ2-3 | many | TRBV5-1
TGTGCCAGCAGTTTCCTTCCACAGACAGGATCGGGTGAAGCTTTCTTT | CASSFLPQTGSGEAFF | - | 16 | TRBJ1-1 | - | TRBV12-3/TRBV12-4
TGCAGTGCTAGATACAGCCTTAATTCACCCCTCCACTTT | CSARYSLNSPLHF | - | 13 | TRBJ1-6 | few | TRBV20-1
TGCGCCAGCAGCTTGGGGGACAGGGCGACTAACTATGGCTACACCTTC | CASSLGDRATNYGYTF | TRBD1 | 16 | TRBJ1-2 | - | TRBV5-1
TGTGCCAGCAGCTTGGTGGGAGATAGAGATGAGCAGTTCTTC | CASSLVGDRDEQFF | - | 14 | TRBJ2-1 | - | TRBV5-6
TGTGCCAGCACCCAGGTTGGTTACAGGGCGACCAATGAGCAGTTCTTC | CASTQVGYRATNEQFF | - | 16 | TRBJ2-1 | - | TRBV7-9
TGTGCCAGCAGCTTAAAAGACTTCTATGGCTACACCTTC | CASSLKDFYGYTF | - | 13 | TRBJ1-2 | few | TRBV7-9
TGTGCCAGCGCCAACGTTTTCAGGCCCGCCGGGGAGCTGTTTTTT | CASANVFRPAGELFF | - | 15 | TRBJ2-2 | few | TRBV3-1
TGTGCCAGTAGTAAAGAGCTTAGGTCGCGACAGGGGGCGCCTGGAAACACCATATATTTT | CASSKELRSRQGAPGNTIYF | TRBD1 | 20 | TRBJ1-3 | - | TRBV19
TGTGCCACCAGTGAGTCCGGGACAGGGGAAGAGACCCAGTACTTC | CATSESGTGEETQYF | TRBD1 | 15 | TRBJ2-5 | many | TRBV24-1
TGTGCCAGCAGCTTGGGCCCATCTGGAAACACCATATATTTT | CASSLGPSGNTIYF | - | 14 | TRBJ1-3 | - | TRBV5-4
TGTGCCAGCAGGACTCAGGGTCGGTCCAAAAACATTCAGTACTTC | CASRTQGRSKNIQYF | - | 15 | TRBJ2-4 | many | TRBV6-2/TRBV6-3
TGCAGTGCTAGGACTAGCGGGGGACTTACGCAGTATTTT | CSARTSGGLTQYF | TRBD2 | 13 | TRBJ2-3 | many | TRBV20-1
TGTGCCAGCAGCTATAGGGAAGGGCTTCGCTTT | CASSYREGLRF | - | 11 | TRBJ1-1 | - | TRBV28
TGTGCCACCAGCTTCCCCCACGCCGGGACAGGGGTGGGGCAGCCCCAGCATTTT | CATSFPHAGTGVGQPQHF | TRBD1 | 18 | TRBJ1-5 | - | TRBV15